The rows below give T cell receptor beta chains drawn from one sample of a study of blood T cell repertoires in COVID-19. The data were produced by immunoSEQ multiplex PCR, yet TCRdb's version contains in-frame clones alone and is incomplete. This sample has about 50,000 clones, with 85% to 90% found just once. The sequencing input was peripheral blood. Every receptor here comes from a human donor in a cohort sampled during active COVID-19. Each CDR3 is given with its conserved first and last residue. D genes are given only for firm matches. Size tells how often a clone was seen (once, few, many) or the class of an expanded clone, and some rows leave it out.

clone size	D gene	V gene	CDR3 length	J gene	CDR3 DNA	CDR3 protein
NA	NA	TRBV6-5	14	TRBJ2-5	TGTGCCAGCAGTTACTCGGGGCTACAAGAGACCCAGTACTTC	CASSYSGLQETQYF
NA	NA	TRBV15	16	TRBJ1-2	TGTGCCACCAGCAGAGATCAAGACCCCGGGTGGCATGGCTACACCTTC	CATSRDQDPGWHGYTF
few	TRBD2	TRBV5-6	14	TRBJ2-3	TGTGCCAGCAGCGTAGGGACTAGGGCAGATACGCAGTATTTT	CASSVGTRADTQYF
NA	TRBD1	TRBV15	15	TRBJ2-5	TGTGCCACCAGCAGGGCAGGACAGGGACAAGAGACCCAGTACTTC	CATSRAGQGQETQYF
NA	TRBD2	TRBV4-1	17	TRBJ2-3	TGCGCCAGCAGCCTCCAGCCGACTAGCGGGATTACAGATACGCAGTATTTT	CASSLQPTSGITDTQYF
NA	TRBD1	TRBV7-8	14	TRBJ1-1	TGTGCCAGCAGCGAGGACAGGGTGAACACTGAAGCTTTCTTT	CASSEDRVNTEAFF
NA	TRBD2	TRBV27	17	TRBJ2-1	TGTGCCAGCAGTTTACGGGCTAGCGGGGGGGCCTGGAATGAGCAGTTCTTC	CASSLRASGGAWNEQFF
NA	TRBD1	TRBV9	14	TRBJ2-4	TGTGCCAGCAGCCCCCAGGGACAGGGGAACATTCAGTACTTC	CASSPQGQGNIQYF
NA	NA	TRBV5-1	15	TRBJ2-2	TGCGCCAGCAGCCAGGGACACCAGAACACCGGGGAGCTGTTTTTT	CASSQGHQNTGELFF
NA	TRBD1	TRBV7-6	15	TRBJ2-7	TGTGCCAGCAGCACCCGGACAGGGAGCTCCTACGAGCAGTACTTC	CASSTRTGSSYEQYF
once	NA	TRBV25-1	14	TRBJ1-1	TGTGCCAGCAGTCCCGGGAACATGAACACTGAAGCTTTCTTT	CASSPGNMNTEAFF
NA	TRBD2	TRBV12-5	14	TRBJ2-3	TGTGCTAGTGGTTTAGCGGGGGGAACAGATACGCAGTATTTT	CASGLAGGTDTQYF
NA	NA	TRBV2	14	TRBJ1-5	TGTGCCAGCGGCGCTGAGGGAGGCAATCAGCCCCAGCATTTT	CASGAEGGNQPQHF
NA	TRBD1	TRBV5-4	15	TRBJ1-2	TGTGCCAGCAGCGTGGGGACAGGGGTTAACTATGGCTACACCTTC	CASSVGTGVNYGYTF
NA	TRBD2	TRBV9	18	TRBJ2-1	TGTGCCAGCAGCGTAGGAGGGGGAGCGGGGGCCACCTACAATGAGCAGTTCTTC	CASSVGGGAGATYNEQFF
NA	TRBD2	TRBV3-1/TRBV3-2	15	TRBJ2-5	TGTGCCAGCAGCCCCCCAGCGGGGCGCCAAGAGACCCAGTACTTC	CASSPPAGRQETQYF
NA	TRBD1	TRBV11-3	16	TRBJ2-7	TGTGCCAGCAGCTTCTCCGGTCCAGGGGGCTCTGGCGAGCAGTACTTC	CASSFSGPGGSGEQYF
few	TRBD1	TRBV29-1	13	TRBJ1-1	TGCAGCGTTTTTACAGGGGGGAACACTGAAGCTTTCTTT	CSVFTGGNTEAFF
NA	NA	TRBV27	16	TRBJ2-3	TGTGCCAGCAGTGTCTTGCGGGATAGGGGCACAGATACGCAGTATTTT	CASSVLRDRGTDTQYF
once	TRBD2	TRBV5-1	14	TRBJ2-4	TGCGCCAGCAGCTCGGCGGGGGGGCGAAACATTCAGTACTTC	CASSSAGGRNIQYF
NA	NA	TRBV7-2	16	TRBJ1-1	TGTGCCAGCAGCTTCTCGGGGGGGGGTCTGAACACTGAAGCTTTCTTT	CASSFSGGGLNTEAFF
NA	NA	TRBV4-3	15	TRBJ2-3	TGCGCCAGCAGCCAAGAAATTAGCGTGAGAGATACGCAGTATTTT	CASSQEISVRDTQYF
few	NA	TRBV3-1/TRBV3-2	17	TRBJ2-2	TGTGCCAGCAGCCAGGGGTACGAGCAGGGGGGAACCGGGGAGCTGTTTTTT	CASSQGYEQGGTGELFF
NA	TRBD1	TRBV18	13	TRBJ2-5	TGTGCCAGCTCACCACAGGGGGCCGAGACCCAGTACTTC	CASSPQGAETQYF
NA	NA	TRBV4-2	16	TRBJ2-2	TGTGCCAGCAGCCAAGCCCCAGGGGCCGACACCGGGGAGCTGTTTTTT	CASSQAPGADTGELFF
NA	NA	TRBV6-5	14	TRBJ1-5	TGTGCCAGCAGCGCAGGGATGGTGGATCAGCCCCAGCATTTT	CASSAGMVDQPQHF
NA	TRBD1	TRBV30	13	TRBJ1-5	TGTGCCTGGGCGACAGGGTTTAATCAGCCCCAGCATTTT	CAWATGFNQPQHF
NA	TRBD1	TRBV24-1	19	TRBJ2-6	TGTGCCACCAGTGCCCGCGGACAGGGAACTTTCGCTGGGGCCAACGTCCTGACTTTC	CATSARGQGTFAGANVLTF
once	TRBD1	TRBV2	16	TRBJ1-5	TGTGCCAGCAGGGACAGGGGATCAGTCAGCAATCAGCCCCAGCATTTT	CASRDRGSVSNQPQHF
few	TRBD1	TRBV3-1/TRBV3-2	14	TRBJ1-2	TGTGCCAGCAGCCAAGAAGACAGGGTCTATGGCTACACCTTC	CASSQEDRVYGYTF
NA	TRBD1	TRBV5-1	15	TRBJ2-2	TGCGCCAGCAGGCCTACAGGGGGCGTTACCGGGGAGCTGTTTTTT	CASRPTGGVTGELFF
NA	NA	TRBV7-3	15	TRBJ2-3	TGTGCCAGCAGCTTGAAGGACAGCCGCACAGATACGCAGTATTTT	CASSLKDSRTDTQYF
NA	NA	TRBV10-2	16	TRBJ2-2	TGCGCCAGCAGTGAGGGGAAGGGGGTTGGCACCGGGGAGCTGTTTTTT	CASSEGKGVGTGELFF
few	NA	TRBV10-1	13	TRBJ2-7	TGCGCCAGCAGTGGGGGGCCAGCCTACGAGCAGTACTTC	CASSGGPAYEQYF
NA	TRBD1	TRBV11-3	14	TRBJ1-1	TGTGCCAGCAGCCGAAGCGTACAGGGGGCTGAAGCTTTCTTT	CASSRSVQGAEAFF
once	TRBD2	TRBV6-5	15	TRBJ2-4	TGTGCCAGCAGGTACGGACTAGCGGGAGGGAACATTCAGTACTTC	CASRYGLAGGNIQYF
NA	TRBD2	TRBV24-1	15	TRBJ2-3	TGTGCCACCAGTGTTAGCGGGGGGGGACTGGATACGCAGTATTTT	CATSVSGGGLDTQYF
NA	NA	TRBV7-2	14	TRBJ1-2	TGTGCCAGCAGCCCCGGACAGACAAACTATGGCTACACCTTC	CASSPGQTNYGYTF
NA	NA	TRBV29-1	12	TRBJ2-1	TGCAGCGTCGATAGACAAGACAATGAGCAGTTCTTC	CSVDRQDNEQFF
few	NA	TRBV2	13	TRBJ1-3	TGTGCCAGCAGTGAGCTAGGTGGAAACACCATATATTTT	CASSELGGNTIYF
NA	TRBD2	TRBV6-5	12	TRBJ2-1	TGTGCCAGCAGGGTACCTAGCGGGAGACAGTTCTTC	CASRVPSGRQFF
NA	NA	TRBV7-3	14	TRBJ1-1	TGTGCCAGCAGCCTCAGGGGCCGACCCACTGAAGCTTTCTTT	CASSLRGRPTEAFF
NA	TRBD1	TRBV7-7	13	TRBJ1-1	TGTGCTAGCAGCTTGGGGCAGGGGGCGGAAGCTTTCTTT	CASSLGQGAEAFF
NA	NA	TRBV7-9	14	TRBJ1-1	TGTGCCAGCAGCTTAGAGGAGGCTGCCACTGAAGCTTTCTTT	CASSLEEAATEAFF
NA	TRBD1	TRBV9	14	TRBJ1-1	TGTGCCAGCAGCGGACGACAGGGGGACACTGAAGCTTTCTTT	CASSGRQGDTEAFF
NA	TRBD2	TRBV2	14	TRBJ2-5	TGTGCCAGCAGCAGACTAGCCGTACAAGAGACCCAGTACTTC	CASSRLAVQETQYF
NA	NA	TRBV12-5	14	TRBJ2-5	TGTGCTAGTGGTTCGGACAAGGGTGCCAGGACCCAGTACTTC	CASGSDKGARTQYF
NA	NA	TRBV12-3/TRBV12-4	11	TRBJ1-1	TGTGCCAGCAGTTCACCTCCCGGGGCTTTCTTT	CASSSPPGAFF
NA	TRBD1	TRBV3-1/TRBV3-2	14	TRBJ1-1	TGTGCCAGCAGCCTCGGACAGGGGCAGGGTGAAGCTTTCTTT	CASSLGQGQGEAFF
once	TRBD2	TRBV5-6	16	TRBJ2-2	TGTGCCAGCAGCTCTTTAGCGGGAGAAATCACCGGGGAGCTGTTTTTT	CASSSLAGEITGELFF
NA	TRBD2	TRBV14	15	TRBJ2-1	TGTGCCAGCAGCCAAGTAGCTAGCGGAGACAATGAGCAGTTCTTC	CASSQVASGDNEQFF
once	NA	TRBV4-1	14	TRBJ2-3	TGCGCCAGCAGTCGGGAGCGGCAGCCAGATACGCAGTATTTT	CASSRERQPDTQYF
NA	NA	TRBV7-8	14	TRBJ1-1	TGTGCCAGCAGCCTCTCCCAGGACTCTTTGGGAGCTTTCTTT	CASSLSQDSLGAFF
NA	TRBD1	TRBV7-2	15	TRBJ1-2	TGTGCCAGCAGCTCCCCGGGACAGGGAGACTATGGCTACACCTTC	CASSSPGQGDYGYTF
NA	TRBD1	TRBV14	16	TRBJ2-2	TGTGCCAGCAGCCACCACAGGGGGTGGAACACCGGGGAGCTGTTTTTT	CASSHHRGWNTGELFF
NA	NA	TRBV4-3	17	TRBJ2-2	TGCGCCAGCAGCCAATTCTATCTAGGGGGGAACACCGGGGAGCTGTTTTTT	CASSQFYLGGNTGELFF
NA	TRBD2	TRBV5-1	16	TRBJ2-3	TGCGCCAGCAGCGTGGGAGCGGGGGGGACCACAGATACGCAGTATTTT	CASSVGAGGTTDTQYF